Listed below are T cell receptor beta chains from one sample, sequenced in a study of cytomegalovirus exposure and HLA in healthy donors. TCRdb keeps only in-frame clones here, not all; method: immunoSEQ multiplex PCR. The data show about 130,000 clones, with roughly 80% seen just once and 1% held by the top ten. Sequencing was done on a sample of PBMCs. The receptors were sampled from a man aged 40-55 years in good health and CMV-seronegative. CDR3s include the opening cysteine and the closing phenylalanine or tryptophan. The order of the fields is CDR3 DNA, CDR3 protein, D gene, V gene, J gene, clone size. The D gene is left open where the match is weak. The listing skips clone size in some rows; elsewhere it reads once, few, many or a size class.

TGTGCCAGCAGCTTAGGCCCCCCTCGGGACACAGATACGCAGTATTTT	CASSLGPPRDTDTQYF	.	TRBV7-2	TRBJ2-3	.
TGTGCCAGCAGTCCTAGTTGGGGGGGGAACCGGCAGCCCCAGCATTTT	CASSPSWGGNRQPQHF	.	TRBV28	TRBJ1-5	.
TGTGCCAGCAGCAAAGCGCATAGGAGGACAGGGGCCTACGAGCAGTACTTC	CASSKAHRRTGAYEQYF	.	TRBV21-1	TRBJ2-7	.
TGTGCCAGCAGTTTGGGACAGGGGTTTCAGCCCCAGCATTTT	CASSLGQGFQPQHF	TRBD1	TRBV27	TRBJ1-5	.
TGTGCCAGCAGCTTGGGGGACAGGGGTTATCATGAGCAGTTCTTC	CASSLGDRGYHEQFF	TRBD1	TRBV5-8	TRBJ2-1	once
TGTGCCAGTAAAAAGACAGCGAGCAATCAGCCCCAGCATTTT	CASKKTASNQPQHF	.	TRBV19	TRBJ1-5	.
TGTGCCAGCAGCTTGCCAGGGGCGACCGAGCAGTACTTC	CASSLPGATEQYF	.	TRBV5-4	TRBJ2-7	.
TGTGCCAGCAGGGACAGGACCACAGATACGCAGTATTTT	CASRDRTTDTQYF	TRBD1	TRBV28	TRBJ2-3	.
TGTGCCAGCACTGTCCGGGGAGCAACTAATGAAAAACTGTTTTTT	CASTVRGATNEKLFF	.	TRBV2	TRBJ1-4	once
TGTGCCAGCAGCTTGGCCGGGACAGGGGAGGATACGCAGTATTTT	CASSLAGTGEDTQYF	TRBD1	TRBV5-6	TRBJ2-3	.
TGTGCCAGCAGTGAATCCTGGACAGGGTATAGCAATCAGCCCCAGCATTTT	CASSESWTGYSNQPQHF	TRBD1	TRBV6-1	TRBJ1-5	few
TGTGCCAGCATCCGACTAGCGGGAGCGGGTGAGCAGTTCTTC	CASIRLAGAGEQFF	TRBD2	TRBV7-9	TRBJ2-1	.